This T cell receptor (beta chain) emerged from a study of identical twins' blood T cells. This clonotype has ten or more counts. TCRdb processed the 5' RACE reads anew with MiXCR; each CDR3 protein has one entry. In the table there are hundreds of thousands of distinct CDR3 sequences, 28% of which are singletons. This clonotype originated in a woman aged 18-50 years in good health. Source material: PBMCs.

The CDR3 region is CASSLDRSRPQNEQFF. Written as DNA, the CDR3 is TGTGCCAGCAGCTTAGATAGGAGCAGACCCCAGAATGAGCAGTTCTTC. The chain combines TRBV11-2 with TRBJ2-1; D not resolved. The CDR3 spans 16 residues. Germline V lookup: CDR1 SGHAT, CDR2 FQNNGV. V dropped 0 bases and J dropped 7 bases, with 16 bases sitting between them.